A selection of T cell receptor beta chains follows, all from one sample in a study of cytomegalovirus exposure and HLA in healthy donors. TCRdb's copy holds only in-frame clones and misses some; the assay was immunoSEQ multiplex PCR. This sample has 110,000 or so clones, with roughly four fifths found just once. Sequencing input: PBMCs. The source is a man aged 35 to 55 in good health and CMV-seronegative. CDR3s include the opening cysteine and the closing phenylalanine or tryptophan. A D gene is named only where the DNA matches it firmly. Clone size is stated in some rows and not others, as once, few, many or a class when expanded.

TGTGCCAGCAGCTTAGTGGCGGGAGCGGCTGATACGCAGTATTTT | CASSLVAGAADTQYF | . | TRBV7-2 | TRBD2 | TRBJ2-3
TGTGCCAGCAGCCCCGGAGTCCAACAAGAGACCCAGTACTTC | CASSPGVQQETQYF | . | TRBV5-8 | . | TRBJ2-5
TGCAGTGCTAGGACAAACTATGGCTACACCTTC | CSARTNYGYTF | . | TRBV20-1 | . | TRBJ1-2
TGTGCCAGCAGCTTACGATGGAGGAACTATGGCTACACCTTC | CASSLRWRNYGYTF | . | TRBV7-2 | . | TRBJ1-2
TGTGCCAGCAGCTTAAGAGAGAGGGATACGCAGTATTTT | CASSLRERDTQYF | once | TRBV7-3 | . | TRBJ2-3
TGTGCCAGCAGTTTAACAGGGAATTACAATGAGCAGTTCTTC | CASSLTGNYNEQFF | . | TRBV27 | . | TRBJ2-1
TGTGCCAGCTGCGGGACAGGGGGCAATCAGCCCCAGCATTTT | CASCGTGGNQPQHF | . | TRBV2 | TRBD1 | TRBJ1-5
TGTGCCAGCAGTGAGGACAGGAGGCAGAATTCACCCCTCCACTTT | CASSEDRRQNSPLHF | . | TRBV6-1 | TRBD1 | TRBJ1-6
TGTGCCAGCAGTTACTCGAGGACAGAACTGAACACTGAAGCTTTCTTT | CASSYSRTELNTEAFF | . | TRBV6-5 | . | TRBJ1-1
TGTGCCAGCAGTGTGGAGACAGGGGGTTCACCCCTCCACTTT | CASSVETGGSPLHF | . | TRBV2 | TRBD1 | TRBJ1-6
TGTGCCAGCTCACCGGTTGCAACAGGGGGGAACTATGGCTACACCTTC | CASSPVATGGNYGYTF | once | TRBV18 | TRBD1 | TRBJ1-2
TGTGCCAGCAGTCGCCCCGGGACAGGGTCTTACAATGAGCAGTTCTTC | CASSRPGTGSYNEQFF | . | TRBV27 | TRBD1 | TRBJ2-1
TGTGCCAGCAGCGTAGTTGGGGGGTACAATGAGCAGTTCTTC | CASSVVGGYNEQFF | . | TRBV9 | . | TRBJ2-1
TGTGCCAGCAGCTTAGGTTCGGGCGACAGTCAGTACTTC | CASSLGSGDSQYF | . | TRBV11-3 | . | TRBJ2-4
TGCGCCAGCAGCTTGCCGTCAGCGGGGGGCTACACCTTC | CASSLPSAGGYTF | . | TRBV5-1 | . | TRBJ1-2
TGTGCCAGCAGCTTGAAATTAGGGACAGGGGTGGAGCAGTACTTC | CASSLKLGTGVEQYF | once | TRBV5-4 | TRBD1 | TRBJ2-7
TGCAGCGAAGGGCGGGAGAGCTGGACGAACACCGGGGAGCTGTTTTTT | CSEGRESWTNTGELFF | . | TRBV29-1 | TRBD2 | TRBJ2-2
TGTGCCAGTGTAGTGGGGGGTGAAAAACTGTTTTTT | CASVVGGEKLFF | few | TRBV19 | . | TRBJ1-4
TGTGCCAGCAGTGTAGCGGGTGGGGCCAACGGCCTGACTTTC | CASSVAGGANGLTF | . | TRBV6-6 | TRBD2 | TRBJ2-6
TGTGCCAGTTGTGGACAGGGGAACACTGAAGCTTTCTTT | CASCGQGNTEAFF | . | TRBV6-5 | TRBD1 | TRBJ1-1
TGTGCCAGTAGCCGACAGGACTCTGGAAACACCATATATTTT | CASSRQDSGNTIYF | . | TRBV19 | . | TRBJ1-3
TGCAGCGTTTCGGAGACAGGGGTAAATTCACCCCTCCACTTT | CSVSETGVNSPLHF | once | TRBV29-1 | TRBD1 | TRBJ1-6
TGTGCCAGCAGCTTGCTTTTTAGTTCGCTGAACACTGAAGCTTTCTTT | CASSLLFSSLNTEAFF | . | TRBV5-8 | . | TRBJ1-1
TGTGCCAGCAGCCCGGGACACCTACTCACCCTTGACTACAATGAGCAGTTCTTC | CASSPGHLLTLDYNEQFF | . | TRBV4-2 | . | TRBJ2-1
TGCAGCGTGGGACTAGCGGGAGGTGGAGAGACCCAGTACTTC | CSVGLAGGGETQYF | . | TRBV29-1 | TRBD2 | TRBJ2-5
TGTGCCAGCAGTAGAAAGACAGGAGGCCTCTACGAGCAGTACTTC | CASSRKTGGLYEQYF | . | TRBV6-5 | . | TRBJ2-7
TGTGCCAGCAGTCCTATCGCTAGCATGGCAAACGAGCAGTACTTC | CASSPIASMANEQYF | . | TRBV6-6 | . | TRBJ2-7
TGTGCCAGCAGCCCGTTTACAGGAACCTACAATGAGCAGTTCTTC | CASSPFTGTYNEQFF | . | TRBV5-4 | . | TRBJ2-1
TGTGCCAGCAGGGCGGAGGGATGGAGTCAGCCCCAGCATTTT | CASRAEGWSQPQHF | . | TRBV6-5 | . | TRBJ1-5
TGTGCCAGCAGGGCCCCGGGACAGGGGGGTGGCTACACCTTC | CASRAPGQGGGYTF | . | TRBV6-1 | TRBD1 | TRBJ1-2
TGTGCCTGGAGTGTAAGTTCGCGTGCGGGGTATAACACTGAAGCTTTCTTT | CAWSVSSRAGYNTEAFF | . | TRBV30 | . | TRBJ1-1
TGTGCCTGGTCGTTCACGGGGGATACGCAGTATTTT | CAWSFTGDTQYF | . | TRBV30 | . | TRBJ2-3
TGTGCCAGTAGTATCGATCCGCCCCCAGCCAAAAACAGTCAGTACTTC | CASSIDPPPAKNSQYF | . | TRBV19 | . | TRBJ2-4
TGCGCCAGCAGCACGGGACAGACTTACAATGAGCAGCTCTTC | CASSTGQTYNEQLF | . | TRBV4-1 | TRBD1 | TRBJ2-1
TGTGCCAGTACGCAGACAGGGTGGAGGGAGCAGTACTTC | CASTQTGWREQYF | . | TRBV19 | TRBD1 | TRBJ2-7
TGTGCCAGCAGTCATTACGAGCAGTACTTC | CASSHYEQYF | . | TRBV6-5 | . | TRBJ2-7
TGCGCCAGCAGTGAGGAGCGGGGGGGCTCCGGGGAGCTGTTTTTT | CASSEERGGSGELFF | . | TRBV10-1 | TRBD2 | TRBJ2-2
TGTGCCAGCAGCTTAGTGGCTAGCGGGAAAGTTAGGGATACGCAGTATTTT | CASSLVASGKVRDTQYF | . | TRBV7-9 | TRBD2 | TRBJ2-3
TGTGCCAGTAGTCCCGGCTCAGGGGCCTCTGGGGCCAACGTCCTGACTTTC | CASSPGSGASGANVLTF | . | TRBV19 | . | TRBJ2-6
TGTGCCAGTAGTATTAATAGGGGTCCGGCGAGCTACGAGCAGTACTTC | CASSINRGPASYEQYF | . | TRBV19 | . | TRBJ2-7
TGTGCCAGCAGTGGGGCCGGACAGGGCAATAATTCACCCCTCCACTTT | CASSGAGQGNNSPLHF | . | TRBV2 | TRBD1 | TRBJ1-6
TGTGCCAGCAGCTTAGCGTCCGGGGTTTACGAGCAGTACTTC | CASSLASGVYEQYF | . | TRBV7-2 | . | TRBJ2-7
TGTGCCAGCAGTACTAGCGGGAGCCATGAGCAGTTCTTC | CASSTSGSHEQFF | . | TRBV6-1 | TRBD2 | TRBJ2-1
TGTGCCACCAGCACTCGGGGTCCGAATTTCTACGAGCAGTACTTC | CATSTRGPNFYEQYF | . | TRBV15 | . | TRBJ2-7
TGTGCCTGGGAGACAGGGGCGGACTACACCTTC | CAWETGADYTF | . | TRBV30 | TRBD1 | TRBJ1-2
TGTGCCAGCTCACCGATCATGACTAGCGGGCCGCAAGAGACCCAGTACTTC | CASSPIMTSGPQETQYF | . | TRBV18 | TRBD2 | TRBJ2-5
TGTGCCAGCAGCTTAAAACCCGGACTAACGAACACCGGGGAGCTGTTTTTT | CASSLKPGLTNTGELFF | once | TRBV7-8 | . | TRBJ2-2
TGTGCCAGCACCCTTAGGGAGGGAGATCGTTCACCCCTCCACTTT | CASTLREGDRSPLHF | . | TRBV7-8 | . | TRBJ1-6
TGCAGCGTTGATGCGATTGGTGGCGAGCAGTACTTC | CSVDAIGGEQYF | . | TRBV29-1 | . | TRBJ2-7
TGTGCCAGCTCACTAACAGGGGCAAGCACTGAAGCTTTCTTT | CASSLTGASTEAFF | . | TRBV18 | TRBD1 | TRBJ1-1
TGTGCCAGCAGCCCCTCTACGGGACAGGGGATCTGGGAGCTGTTTTTT | CASSPSTGQGIWELFF | . | TRBV7-9 | TRBD1 | TRBJ2-2